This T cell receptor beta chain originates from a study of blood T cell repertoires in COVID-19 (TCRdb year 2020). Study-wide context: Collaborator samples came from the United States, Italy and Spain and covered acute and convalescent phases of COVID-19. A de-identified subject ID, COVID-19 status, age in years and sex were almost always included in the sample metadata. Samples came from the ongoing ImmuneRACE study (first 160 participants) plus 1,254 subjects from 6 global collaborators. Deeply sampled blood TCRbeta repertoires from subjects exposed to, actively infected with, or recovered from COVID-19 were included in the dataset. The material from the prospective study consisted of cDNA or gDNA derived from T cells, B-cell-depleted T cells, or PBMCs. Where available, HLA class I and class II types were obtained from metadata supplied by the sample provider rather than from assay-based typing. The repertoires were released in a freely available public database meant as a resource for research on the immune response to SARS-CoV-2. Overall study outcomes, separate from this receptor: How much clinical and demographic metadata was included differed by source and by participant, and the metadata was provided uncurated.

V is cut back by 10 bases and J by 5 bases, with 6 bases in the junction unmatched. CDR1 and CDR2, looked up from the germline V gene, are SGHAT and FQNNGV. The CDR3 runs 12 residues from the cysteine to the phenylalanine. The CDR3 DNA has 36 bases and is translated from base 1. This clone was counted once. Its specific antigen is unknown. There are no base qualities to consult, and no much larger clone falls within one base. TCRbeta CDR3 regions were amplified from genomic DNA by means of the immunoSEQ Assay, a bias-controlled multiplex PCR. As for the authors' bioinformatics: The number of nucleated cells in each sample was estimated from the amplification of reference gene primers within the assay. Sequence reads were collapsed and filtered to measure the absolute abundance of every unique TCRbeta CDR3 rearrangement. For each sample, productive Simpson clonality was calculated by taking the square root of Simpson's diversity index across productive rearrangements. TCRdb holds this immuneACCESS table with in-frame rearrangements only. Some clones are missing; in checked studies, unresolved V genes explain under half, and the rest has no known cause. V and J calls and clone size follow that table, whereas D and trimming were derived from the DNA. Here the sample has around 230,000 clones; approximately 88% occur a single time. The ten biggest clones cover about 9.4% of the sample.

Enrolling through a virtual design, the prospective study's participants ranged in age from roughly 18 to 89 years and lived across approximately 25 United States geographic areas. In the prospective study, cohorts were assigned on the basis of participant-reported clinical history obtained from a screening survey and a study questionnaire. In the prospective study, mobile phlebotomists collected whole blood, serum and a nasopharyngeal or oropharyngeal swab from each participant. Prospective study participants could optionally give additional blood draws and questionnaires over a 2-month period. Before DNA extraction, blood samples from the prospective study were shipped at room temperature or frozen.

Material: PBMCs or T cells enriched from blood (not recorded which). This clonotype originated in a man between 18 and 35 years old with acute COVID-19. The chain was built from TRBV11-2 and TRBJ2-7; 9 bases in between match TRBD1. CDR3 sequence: CAIGQGFDEQYF. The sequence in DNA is TGTGCCATAGGACAGGGGTTTGACGAGCAGTACTTC. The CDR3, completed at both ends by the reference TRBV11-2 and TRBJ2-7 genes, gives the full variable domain EAGVAQSPRYKIIEKRQSVAFWCNPISGHATLYWYQQILGQGPKLLIQFQNNGVVDDSQLPKDRFSAERLKGVDSTLKIQPAKLEDSAVYLCAIGQGFDEQYFGPGTRLTVT.